These 9 T cell receptor beta chains were all obtained from the same sample, sequenced in a study of CD8 T cells in Susac syndrome (dated by TCRdb to between 2018 and 2021). The library came from the immunoSEQ multiplex PCR assay. RNA was extracted with the RNeasy kit and roughly 0.45 to 1 ug was reverse transcribed using random hexamers. TCRdb reanalyzed the raw reads on its own, using fastp at Q25 for trimming and MiXCR for clone calling, and kept in-frame beta chains. Rows matching on CDR3 protein sequence are summarized as one entry with the most common DNA and genes. The sample table lists about 400,000 distinct CDR3 sequences, 75% to 90% of them with a count of one. Together, the top ten hold approximately 0.12% of the sample. The specimen was CD8+ T cells from PBMCs. These receptors were obtained from a human donor with multiple sclerosis.

The chain combines TRBV12-3 or TRBV12-4 with TRBJ2-5; D call uncertain. With 7 bases removed from V and 5 bases from J, the gap between germline ends came to 11 bases. This CDR3 has 12 residues. The CDR3, as DNA: TGTGCCAGCACCCCGGATGGGGAGACCCAGTACTTC. This codes for CASTPDGETQYF.

This rearrangement joins TRBV30 to TRBJ2-7; TRBD2 is a possible D gene (6 bases). V was clipped by 0 bases and J by 5 bases, with 11 bases between them. The CDR3 extends over 13 amino acids. Germline CDR1 and CDR2: GTSNPN and SVGIG (reference sequence). CDR3 coding DNA: TGTGCCTGGAGTGTGGCGGGGAGCAACGAGCAGTACTTC. As protein: CAWSVAGSNEQYF.

The rearrangement joins TRBV19 to TRBJ1-1, with D unresolved. The V gene lost 3 bases and the J gene lost 0 bases, with 11 bases spanning the gap. Germline CDR1 and CDR2: LNHDA and SQIVND (reference sequence). This CDR3 contains 15 residues. The CDR3 sequence is CASSIGVLMNTEAFF. Here the CDR3 DNA reads TGTGCCAGTAGTATCGGTGTGCTCATGAACACTGAAGCTTTCTTT. Drawing the rest from reference TRBV19 and TRBJ1-1, the complete variable domain is DGGITQSPKYLFRKEGQNVTLSCEQNLNHDAMYWYRQDPGQGLRLIYYSQIVNDFQKGDIAEGYSVSREKKESFPLTVTSAQKNPTAFYLCASSIGVLMNTEAFFGQGTRLTVV.

This clonotype came up once. V gene TRBV2 combines with J gene TRBJ1-1; the match to TRBD1 covers 10 bases. The CDR3 contains 16 residues. CDR1 is SNHLY, CDR2 FYNNEI, per germline. The trim removed 5 bases at V and 3 bases at J, leaving 9 bases unmatched. The chain's CDR3 is CASSLTRDRGDTEAFF. CDR3 DNA: TGTGCCAGCAGTCTTACCCGGGACAGGGGAGACACTGAAGCTTTCTTT. Filled out from reference TRBV2 and TRBJ1-1, the complete variable domain reads EPEVTQTPSHQVTQMGQEVILRCVPISNHLYFYWYRQILGQKVEFLVSFYNNEISEKSEIFDDQFSVERPDGSNFTLKIRSTKLEDSAMYFCASSLTRDRGDTEAFFGQGTRLTVV.

V gene TRBV28 combines with J gene TRBJ1-5, with D uncertain. Germline-derived CDR1 and CDR2 are MDHEN and SYDVKM. V lost 3 bases to trimming and J lost 0 bases, with 9 bases between them. This CDR3 is 15 amino acids long. CDR3 coding DNA: TGTGCCAGCAGTTTTAACAGTTATAGCAATCAGCCCCAGCATTTT. Encoded protein: CASSFNSYSNQPQHF.

This CDR3 is CASSLDTGGSNTGELFF. The CDR3 DNA reads TGTGCCAGCAGCCTAGATACGGGGGGCTCCAACACCGGGGAGCTGTTTTTT. The chain carries TRBV7-3 and TRBJ2-2, with D perhaps matching TRBD2 (7 bases). V was shortened by 5 bases and J by 2 bases, with 18 bases between the two germline ends. The CDR3 extends over 17 amino acids. Germline-derived CDR1 and CDR2 are SGHTA and FQGTGA.

This clonotype was found once. The gene calls are TRBV2 and TRBJ2-3; 7 bases line up with TRBD2. The germline V gene has CDR1 SNHLY and CDR2 FYNNEI. J gave up 2 bases and V 4 bases, and 9 bases lay outside the gene matches. This CDR3 contains 16 residues. Here the CDR3 reads CASSGLAATFTDTQYF. Here the CDR3 DNA reads TGTGCCAGCAGTGGACTAGCAGCAACCTTCACAGATACGCAGTATTTT.

In DNA form, the CDR3 reads TGTGCCTGGAGTACCGGGACAGGGGACACCGGGGAGCTGTTTTTT. Its translation is CAWSTGTGDTGELFF. The genes are TRBV30 and TRBJ2-2; TRBD1 matches 10 bases. CDR3 size: 15 residues. V lost 2 bases, J lost 3 bases, and 3 bases stayed unmatched. Germline V gene sequence: CDR1 GTSNPN, CDR2 SVGIG (reference sequence).

The count of this clonotype is one. The genes are TRBV10-2 and TRBJ2-1; 11 positions match TRBD2. This CDR3 contains 16 residues. Germline trimming cut 7 bases from V and 4 bases from J; bases unmatched to any gene: 9. CDR1 and CDR2 from the germline V gene are WSHSY and SAAADI. The CDR3 bases are TGCGCCAGCAAGGCTGGGGGACTAGCGGTTTACAATGAGCAGTTCTTC. Translation gives CASKAGGLAVYNEQFF.